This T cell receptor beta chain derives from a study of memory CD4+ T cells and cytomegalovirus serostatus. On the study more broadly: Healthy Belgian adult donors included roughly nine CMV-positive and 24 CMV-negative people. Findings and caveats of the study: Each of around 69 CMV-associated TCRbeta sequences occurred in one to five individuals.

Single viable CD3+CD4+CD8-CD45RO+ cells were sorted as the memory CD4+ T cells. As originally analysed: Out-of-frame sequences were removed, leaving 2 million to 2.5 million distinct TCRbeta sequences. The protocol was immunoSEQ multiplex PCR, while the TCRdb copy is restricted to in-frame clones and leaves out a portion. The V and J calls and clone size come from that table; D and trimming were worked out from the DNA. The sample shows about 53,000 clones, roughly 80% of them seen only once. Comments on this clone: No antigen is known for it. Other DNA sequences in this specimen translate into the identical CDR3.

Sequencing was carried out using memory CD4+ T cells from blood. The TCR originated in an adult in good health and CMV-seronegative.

The CDR3 sequence is CASSSDSLSYEQYF. CDR3 bases: TGCGCCAGCAGCTCCGACAGCCTCTCCTACGAGCAGTACTTC. The chain recombines TRBV5-1 with TRBJ2-7, with a tentative D call TRBD1 (5 bases). The CDR3 length is 14 residues. The V gene lost 3 bases and the J gene lost 0 bases, with 10 bases spanning the gap. Germline CDR1 and CDR2: SGHRS and YFSETQ.